This T cell receptor beta chain originates from a study of T cell responses to AZD1222 COVID-19 vaccine. Turning to the study itself: Investigators merged groups given second doses at roughly 4 or roughly 12 weeks.

V lost 2 bases and J 2 bases, leaving 10 bases between the germline ends. The CDR3 contains 14 residues. Per the germline V gene, CDR1 is MNHNS and CDR2 is SASEGT. Here immunoSEQ multiplex PCR was the method, and the copy in TCRdb shows in-frame clones only, minus some. The sample carries 150,000 to 200,000 clones, 80% to 95% recorded once. The sample here was peripheral blood, taken on day 0 of AZD1222 vaccination. The sequence came from an adult in good health. The rearrangement joins TRBV6-1 to TRBJ2-7; a weak D match, TRBD1 (6 bases). Here the CDR3 DNA reads TGTGCCAGCAGTGAACAGGGGCGGACCTACGAGCAGTACTTC. It codes for CASSEQGRTYEQYF.